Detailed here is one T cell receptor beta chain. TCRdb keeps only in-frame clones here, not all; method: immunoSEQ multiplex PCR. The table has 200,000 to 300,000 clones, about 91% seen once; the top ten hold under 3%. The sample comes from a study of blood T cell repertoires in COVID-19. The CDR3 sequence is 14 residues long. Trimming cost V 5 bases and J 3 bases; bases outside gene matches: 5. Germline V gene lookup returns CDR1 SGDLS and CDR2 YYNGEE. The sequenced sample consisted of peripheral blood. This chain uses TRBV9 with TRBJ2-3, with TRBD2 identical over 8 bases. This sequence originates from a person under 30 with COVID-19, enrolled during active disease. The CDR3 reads CASSIAGTTDTQYF. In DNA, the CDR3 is TGTGCCAGCAGTATAGCGGGAACGACAGATACGCAGTATTTT.